The sequence of this T cell receptor (beta chain) was determined in a study of T cell responses to AZD1222 COVID-19 vaccine. Study-level results: Unmutated variant regions reportedly attract nearly half of all spike-specific TCRs. Increased Spike-specific TCR breadth and depth were observed after two AZD1222 doses. Only a handful of AZD1222 recipients, roughly six in all, had baseline seropositivity.

The analysis combined second doses at about 4 or about 12 weeks. Sequenced by immunoSEQ multiplex PCR; TCRdb stores in-frame clones only, minus some. The repertoire includes about 150,000 clones, approximately 95% of them detected once, and roughly 7.1% sits in the top ten. On this clone: The antigen is not known.

This TCR derives from an adult who received the AZD1222 COVID-19 vaccine. The input for sequencing was peripheral blood, taken 28 days after the second AZD1222 dose.

The CDR3 DNA sequence: TGTGCCAGCAGTTTATTTCCGGGTTCCTACGAGCAGTACTTC. It codes for CASSLFPGSYEQYF. The chain uses TRBV27 and TRBJ2-7; the D is unclear. The CDR3 runs 14 residues. V was trimmed by 1 base and J by 1 base, leaving 8 bases between them. CDR1 is MNHEY and CDR2 is SMNVEV in the germline V gene (reference sequence).